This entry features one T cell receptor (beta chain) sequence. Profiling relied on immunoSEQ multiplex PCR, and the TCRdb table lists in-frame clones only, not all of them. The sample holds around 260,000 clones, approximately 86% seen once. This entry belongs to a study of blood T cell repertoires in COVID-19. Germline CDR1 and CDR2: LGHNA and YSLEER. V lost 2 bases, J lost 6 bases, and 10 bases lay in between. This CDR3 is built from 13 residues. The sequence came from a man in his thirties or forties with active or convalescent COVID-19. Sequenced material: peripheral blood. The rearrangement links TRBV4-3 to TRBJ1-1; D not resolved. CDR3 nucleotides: TGCGCCAGCAGCCAATACAAGTCCGCTGAAGCTTTCTTT. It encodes CASSQYKSAEAFF.